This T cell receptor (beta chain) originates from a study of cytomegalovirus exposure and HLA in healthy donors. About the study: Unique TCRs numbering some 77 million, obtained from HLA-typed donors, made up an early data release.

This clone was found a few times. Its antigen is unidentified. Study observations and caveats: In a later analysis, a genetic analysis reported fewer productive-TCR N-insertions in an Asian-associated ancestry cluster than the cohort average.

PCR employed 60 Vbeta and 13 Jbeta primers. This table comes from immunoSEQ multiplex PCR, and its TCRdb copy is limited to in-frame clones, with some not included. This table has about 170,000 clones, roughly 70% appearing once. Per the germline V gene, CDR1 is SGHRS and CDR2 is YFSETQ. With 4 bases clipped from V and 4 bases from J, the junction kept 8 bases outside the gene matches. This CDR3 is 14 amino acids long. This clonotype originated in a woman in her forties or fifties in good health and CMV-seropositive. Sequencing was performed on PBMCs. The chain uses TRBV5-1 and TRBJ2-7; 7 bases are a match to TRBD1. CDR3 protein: CASSPTGKGYEQYF. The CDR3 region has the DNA TGCGCCAGCAGCCCGACAGGGAAAGGGTACGAGCAGTACTTC.